This is a list of T cell receptor beta chains from one sample in a study of OX40 agonist ivuxolimab in advanced cancers. Method: immunoSEQ multiplex PCR; TCRdb's copy keeps in-frame clones and lacks some. The sample yields about 62,000 clones, 84% seen once. The source was CD4+ or CD8+ T cells sorted from blood, collected in a trial of the OX40 agonist ivuxolimab. The receptors were gathered from an adult with an advanced solid tumor such as melanoma, head and neck, liver or kidney cancer. CDR3s include the opening cysteine and the closing phenylalanine or tryptophan. A D gene is named only where the DNA matches it firmly.

d_call j_call cdr3_length v_call cdr3_aa cdr3_nt
- TRBJ2-7 14 TRBV14 CARINPTPGAEQYF TGTGCCAGAATCAATCCCACCCCCGGGGCCGAGCAGTACTTC
- TRBJ1-5 14 TRBV19 CASSIQGLVQPQHF TGTGCCAGTAGTATACAAGGATTGGTTCAGCCCCAGCATTTT
- TRBJ1-1 14 TRBV7-9 CASSSLGGAAEAFF TGTGCCAGCAGCTCCCTCGGTGGGGCGGCTGAAGCTTTCTTT
- TRBJ1-6 13 TRBV6-5 CASKITGPSPLHF TGTGCCAGCAAGATCACAGGGCCCTCACCCCTCCACTTT
- TRBJ1-5 14 TRBV19 CATGRQQGAQPQHF TGTGCCACCGGTAGACAACAGGGTGCTCAGCCCCAGCATTTT
TRBD2 TRBJ2-1 16 TRBV11-1 CASSLTELAGQFEQFF TGTGCCAGCAGCTTAACCGAGCTAGCGGGCCAATTTGAGCAGTTCTTC
- TRBJ2-1 17 TRBV15 CATSGSGQPQVVNEQFF TGTGCCACCAGCGGGTCTGGACAGCCCCAGGTCGTCAATGAGCAGTTCTTC
- TRBJ2-2 16 TRBV7-9 CASSLRGGRGTGELFF TGTGCCAGCAGCTTAAGGGGGGGCCGTGGAACCGGGGAGCTGTTTTTT
- TRBJ1-1 14 TRBV5-4 CASSLGRRNTEAFF TGTGCCAGCAGCTTGGGTCGACGGAACACTGAAGCTTTCTTT
TRBD1 TRBJ1-2 17 TRBV11-2 CASSLDRDRGPTDGYTF TGTGCCAGCAGCTTAGACCGGGACAGGGGTCCAACGGACGGCTACACCTTC
- TRBJ2-6 16 TRBV10-2 CASRTQGGSGANVLTF TGCGCCAGCCGGACCCAAGGGGGCTCTGGGGCCAACGTCCTGACTTTC
- TRBJ1-1 12 TRBV18 CASSPREGRAFF TGTGCCAGCTCACCCAGAGAGGGGCGAGCTTTCTTT
TRBD1 TRBJ2-2 18 TRBV19 CASSIIPVTGSNTGELFF TGTGCCAGTAGTATTATACCGGTGACAGGGTCAAACACCGGGGAGCTGTTTTTT
TRBD1 TRBJ1-1 15 TRBV4-1 CASSQVDRDATEAFF TGCGCCAGCAGCCAGGTCGACAGGGATGCCACTGAAGCTTTCTTT
- TRBJ2-1 13 TRBV13 CASSLEGNNEQFF TGTGCCAGCAGCTTGGAGGGGAACAATGAGCAGTTCTTC
TRBD2 TRBJ2-5 13 TRBV19 CASHRGLEETQYF TGTGCCAGCCACCGCGGACTAGAAGAGACCCAGTACTTC
- TRBJ2-7 16 TRBV6-1 CASSEPRRERSYEQYF TGTGCCAGCAGTGAACCACGTAGGGAGAGATCCTACGAGCAGTACTTC
- TRBJ2-1 16 TRBV7-3 CASSPGSYTGWNEQFF TGTGCCAGCAGCCCCGGGTCGTATACAGGGTGGAATGAGCAGTTCTTC
TRBD1 TRBJ1-4 14 TRBV6-6 CASRYQDRVEKLFF TGTGCCAGCAGATACCAGGACAGGGTTGAAAAACTGTTTTTT
- TRBJ2-5 16 TRBV7-2 CASSDSRRGYQETQYF TGTGCCAGCAGCGATTCTCGGCGGGGTTACCAAGAGACCCAGTACTTC
- TRBJ1-3 16 TRBV5-1 CASSRRGGNSGNTIYF TGCGCCAGCAGTCGCCGAGGGGGGAACTCTGGAAACACCATATATTTT
- TRBJ2-7 12 TRBV2 CASSRQPYEQYF TGTGCCAGCAGCCGACAGCCGTACGAGCAGTACTTC
- TRBJ2-1 16 TRBV10-3 CAISDTSGGENNEQFF TGTGCCATCAGTGACACGTCAGGAGGGGAGAACAATGAGCAGTTCTTC
- TRBJ1-1 16 TRBV15 CATSRDKKGSGTEAFF TGTGCCACCAGCAGAGATAAGAAGGGGTCGGGAACTGAAGCTTTCTTT
TRBD1 TRBJ1-3 15 TRBV7-9 CASSLPGTDGNTIYF TGTGCCAGCAGCTTACCCGGGACAGACGGAAACACCATATATTTT
- TRBJ1-1 13 TRBV9 CASSATGHTEAFF TGTGCCAGCAGCGCCACAGGGCACACTGAAGCTTTCTTT
TRBD1 TRBJ1-1 16 TRBV5-1 CASSPAGTGGPTEAFF TGCGCCAGCAGCCCAGCCGGGACAGGGGGCCCCACTGAAGCTTTCTTT
- TRBJ2-1 14 TRBV11-3 CASSLSDAVNEQFF TGTGCCAGCAGCCTCTCGGACGCGGTGAATGAGCAGTTCTTC
TRBD1 TRBJ1-4 17 TRBV5-4 CASSLVRTGLRFEKLFF TGTGCCAGCAGCCTAGTTAGGACAGGACTCCGTTTTGAAAAACTGTTTTTT